This T cell receptor beta chain was recovered during a study of cytomegalovirus exposure and HLA in healthy donors. Overall study results and limits: After further analysis at a later stage, 15,000 to 20,000 TCR beta sequences were associated with HLA alleles at 0.05 false discovery rate.

The CDR3 runs 16 residues. Germline CDR1 MNHEY, CDR2 SVGAGI. V shed 2 bases and J shed 0 bases, with 13 bases lying between them. This clone was detected a few times. What it recognizes is unknown. In nominal health when sampled, donors likely had unrecorded immune exposures nonetheless. The PCR ran on 60 Vbeta and 13 Jbeta primers. Using immunoSEQ multiplex PCR, the repertoire was profiled, and TCRdb retains in-frame clones only, with some absent. This sample has around 140,000 clones, with 88% found just once. This TCR was sampled from a woman aged 35 to 49 in good health and CMV-seronegative. The sample consisted of PBMCs. The chain uses TRBV6-5 and TRBJ1-1, with D tentatively TRBD1 (5 bases). In DNA form, the CDR3 reads TGTGCCAGCAGTTACCAGGCAGGGTTGATGAACACTGAAGCTTTCTTT. Translated, it gives CASSYQAGLMNTEAFF.